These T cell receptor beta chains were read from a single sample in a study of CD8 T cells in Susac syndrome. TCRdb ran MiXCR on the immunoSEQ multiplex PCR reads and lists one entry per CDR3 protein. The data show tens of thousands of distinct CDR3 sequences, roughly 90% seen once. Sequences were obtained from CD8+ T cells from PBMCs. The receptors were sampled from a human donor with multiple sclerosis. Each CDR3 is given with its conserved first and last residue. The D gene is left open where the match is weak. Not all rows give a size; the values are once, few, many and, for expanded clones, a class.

cdr3_aa: CASKGQGPYEQYF; cdr3_nt: TGTGCCAGTAAGGGACAGGGACCCTACGAGCAGTACTTC; clone_size: .; j_call: TRBJ2-7; d_call: TRBD1; v_call: TRBV19
cdr3_aa: CASSYSGQGGGEQYF; cdr3_nt: TGTGCCAGCAGTTACTCGGGACAGGGGGGTGGCGAGCAGTACTTC; clone_size: .; j_call: TRBJ2-7; d_call: TRBD1; v_call: TRBV6-6
cdr3_aa: CASSISGLNTGELFF; cdr3_nt: TGTGCCAGTAGTATCTCGGGACTCAACACCGGGGAGCTGTTTTTT; clone_size: .; j_call: TRBJ2-2; d_call: .; v_call: TRBV19
cdr3_aa: CASSSWGSGEDEQYF; cdr3_nt: TGTGCCAGCAGCTCCTGGGGTTCGGGGGAGGACGAGCAGTACTTC; clone_size: few; j_call: TRBJ2-7; d_call: .; v_call: TRBV9
cdr3_aa: CASSYSMGRGRRRNEQFF; cdr3_nt: TGTGCCAGCAGTTACTCGATGGGACGGGGCAGGCGGCGAAATGAGCAGTTCTTC; clone_size: .; j_call: TRBJ2-1; d_call: .; v_call: TRBV6-5
cdr3_aa: CASSLKTGSTDTQYF; cdr3_nt: TGTGCCAGCAGCTTGAAAACGGGGAGCACAGATACGCAGTATTTT; clone_size: .; j_call: TRBJ2-3; d_call: .; v_call: TRBV5-6
cdr3_aa: CASTATNEKLFF; cdr3_nt: TGTGCCAGTACTGCAACTAATGAAAAACTGTTTTTT; clone_size: .; j_call: TRBJ1-4; d_call: .; v_call: TRBV19
cdr3_aa: CASSSGRTEAFF; cdr3_nt: TGTGCCAGCAGTTCCGGGCGCACTGAAGCTTTCTTT; clone_size: once; j_call: TRBJ1-1; d_call: .; v_call: TRBV5-6
cdr3_aa: CSALRGDTSTDTQYF; cdr3_nt: TGCAGTGCCCTCAGAGGGGACACGTCTACAGATACGCAGTATTTT; clone_size: .; j_call: TRBJ2-3; d_call: .; v_call: TRBV20-1
cdr3_aa: CASSGEVVLAKNIQYF; cdr3_nt: TGTGCCAGCAGCGGAGAGGTAGTTCTAGCCAAAAACATTCAGTACTTC; clone_size: .; j_call: TRBJ2-4; d_call: .; v_call: TRBV7-9
cdr3_aa: CASSIRNPGQPQHF; cdr3_nt: TGTGCCAGTAGCATTCGTAACCCGGGTCAGCCCCAGCATTTT; clone_size: .; j_call: TRBJ1-5; d_call: .; v_call: TRBV19
cdr3_aa: CASSLDRGGDIEKLFF; cdr3_nt: TGTGCCAGCAGCCTTGACAGGGGTGGGGATATTGAAAAACTGTTTTTT; clone_size: .; j_call: TRBJ1-4; d_call: TRBD1; v_call: TRBV28
cdr3_aa: CASSVEWSSGRAYEQYF; cdr3_nt: TGTGCCAGCAGCGTAGAGTGGTCGAGCGGGAGGGCCTACGAGCAGTACTTC; clone_size: .; j_call: TRBJ2-7; d_call: TRBD2; v_call: TRBV9
cdr3_aa: CAFSLTGGELFF; cdr3_nt: TGTGCCTTCAGCCTTACTGGCGGGGAGCTGTTTTTT; clone_size: .; j_call: TRBJ2-2; d_call: .; v_call: TRBV12-3/TRBV12-4
cdr3_aa: CASSPSTGGRRSRETQYF; cdr3_nt: TGTGCCAGCAGTCCTTCGACAGGGGGCAGGCGTTCGAGGGAGACCCAGTACTTC; clone_size: .; j_call: TRBJ2-5; d_call: TRBD1; v_call: TRBV28
cdr3_aa: CASSQNGGRGTDTQYF; cdr3_nt: TGTGCCAGCAGCCAAAACGGGGGGAGAGGCACAGATACGCAGTATTTT; clone_size: .; j_call: TRBJ2-3; d_call: TRBD2; v_call: TRBV14
cdr3_aa: CASSQKAAQSSGNTIYF; cdr3_nt: TGCGCCAGCAGCCAAAAAGCCGCACAAAGCTCTGGAAACACCATATATTTT; clone_size: .; j_call: TRBJ1-3; d_call: .; v_call: TRBV4-3
cdr3_aa: CASSVEGGSDTEAFF; cdr3_nt: TGTGCCAGCAGCGTCGAGGGGGGATCGGACACTGAAGCTTTCTTT; clone_size: .; j_call: TRBJ1-1; d_call: .; v_call: TRBV9
cdr3_aa: CASSLPASGEYNEQFF; cdr3_nt: TGTGCCAGCAGCTTGCCAGCTAGCGGGGAGTACAATGAGCAGTTCTTC; clone_size: .; j_call: TRBJ2-1; d_call: TRBD2; v_call: TRBV5-6
cdr3_aa: CASSLLRVAGTEAFF; cdr3_nt: TGTGCCAGCAGTTTATTGAGGGTGGCTGGCACTGAAGCTTTCTTT; clone_size: .; j_call: TRBJ1-1; d_call: .; v_call: TRBV12-3/TRBV12-4
cdr3_aa: CAISKDRTSYEQYF; cdr3_nt: TGTGCCATCAGTAAGGACAGAACCTCCTACGAGCAGTACTTC; clone_size: .; j_call: TRBJ2-7; d_call: .; v_call: TRBV10-3
cdr3_aa: CASSQVKTGAYGYTF; cdr3_nt: TGCGCCAGCAGCCAAGTCAAGACAGGGGCCTATGGCTACACCTTC; clone_size: few; j_call: TRBJ1-2; d_call: TRBD1; v_call: TRBV4-1
cdr3_aa: CARRAIPTASGYGYTF; cdr3_nt: TGTGCCAGGAGGGCCATTCCAACAGCGTCGGGCTATGGCTACACCTTC; clone_size: once; j_call: TRBJ1-2; d_call: .; v_call: TRBV30
cdr3_aa: CASSTTSLEDYNEQFF; cdr3_nt: TGTGCCAGCAGTACGACTAGCCTGGAGGATTACAATGAGCAGTTCTTC; clone_size: .; j_call: TRBJ2-1; d_call: TRBD2; v_call: TRBV2
cdr3_aa: CASSHGRSSYEQYF; cdr3_nt: TGTGCCAGCAGCCACGGACGGAGCTCCTACGAGCAGTACTTC; clone_size: few; j_call: TRBJ2-7; d_call: .; v_call: TRBV7-8
cdr3_aa: CASSLRGFGQPQHF; cdr3_nt: TGTGCCAGCAGTTTGCGGGGGTTTGGTCAGCCCCAGCATTTT; clone_size: .; j_call: TRBJ1-5; d_call: .; v_call: TRBV28
cdr3_aa: CASSPPEDEQFF; cdr3_nt: TGTGCCAGCAGCCCGCCCGAGGATGAGCAGTTCTTC; clone_size: .; j_call: TRBJ2-1; d_call: .; v_call: TRBV12-3/TRBV12-4
cdr3_aa: CASSSDRENEQFF; cdr3_nt: TGTGCCAGCAGCTCCGACAGGGAGAATGAGCAGTTCTTC; clone_size: .; j_call: TRBJ2-1; d_call: TRBD1; v_call: TRBV11-3
cdr3_aa: CATGLAEYNEQFF; cdr3_nt: TGTGCCACCGGACTAGCGGAGTACAATGAGCAGTTCTTC; clone_size: once; j_call: TRBJ2-1; d_call: TRBD2; v_call: TRBV19
cdr3_aa: CATSREGVAESDEQFF; cdr3_nt: TGTGCCACCAGCAGAGAAGGGGTAGCGGAAAGTGATGAGCAGTTCTTC; clone_size: .; j_call: TRBJ2-1; d_call: .; v_call: TRBV15